The subject of this entry is one T cell receptor beta chain. There is no known antigen for this receptor. Per-nucleotide qualities are absent, and no much larger clonotype sits a single base away. CDR1 and CDR2 were assigned from the germline V gene as MGHDK and SYGVNS. Trimming at the junction amounts to 4 bases on V and 6 bases on J, and the germline ends lie 7 bases apart. From the cysteine up to the phenylalanine, the CDR3 has a length of 12 residues. The only DNA kept is the CDR3, 36 bases in frame from the first base. The immunoSEQ Assay, a bias-controlled multiplex PCR, was used to amplify TCRbeta CDR3 regions from genomic DNA. Processing in the source paper ran as follows. The number of nucleated cells in each sample was estimated by amplification of reference gene primers within the assay. To quantify the absolute abundance of each unique TCRbeta CDR3 rearrangement, sequence reads were collapsed and filtered. For each sample, productive Simpson clonality was calculated as the square root of Simpson's diversity index across productive rearrangements. What TCRdb holds here is the immuneACCESS table cut down to in-frame rearrangements. Part of the clones is not present; checked against another copy, under half of the missing clones reflect an unresolved V gene, and the others are unexplained. The DNA gave D and trimming, while V, J and clone size come from that table. This sample has 150,000 to 200,000 clones in its table, and around 83% of those were observed once. The ten largest clones take up 3.6% of the sample.

This sample was taken from a study of blood T cell repertoires in COVID-19 (dated by TCRdb to the early 2020s). About the study as a whole: Samples from collaborators originated in the United States, Italy and Spain and spanned both the acute and convalescent phases of COVID-19. The prospective study material was composed of cDNA or gDNA derived from T cells, B-cell-depleted T cells, or PBMCs. Sample metadata almost always included a de-identified subject ID, COVID-19 status, age in years and sex. Where available, HLA class I and class II types were obtained from metadata supplied by the sample provider rather than from assay-based typing. The samples were drawn from two sources: the first 160 participants of the ongoing ImmuneRACE study, and 1,200 or so subjects contributed by 6 global collaborators. The repertoires were released in a freely available public database intended as a resource for research on the immune response to SARS-CoV-2. The dataset comprised deeply sampled blood TCRbeta repertoires from subjects exposed to, actively infected with, or recovered from COVID-19. The investigation overall reported the following: How much clinical and demographic metadata was included differed by source and by participant, and the metadata was provided uncurated.

In the prospective study, participants were about 18 to 95 years old, resided in 25 or so geographic areas of the United States, and were enrolled through a virtual design. Cohort assignment in the prospective study relied on participant-reported clinical history from a screening survey and a study questionnaire. Mobile phlebotomists in the prospective study collected whole blood, serum and a nasopharyngeal or oropharyngeal swab from every participant. Prospective study participants could optionally give additional blood draws and questionnaires over an approximately 2-month period. Prospective study blood samples were shipped either frozen or at room temperature before DNA extraction.

The sequence was collected from a woman aged 45-65 years in a cohort exposed to, infected with or recovered from COVID-19 (not recorded which). Sequencing used PBMCs or T cells enriched from blood (not recorded which). The receptor chain draws on TRBV25-1 and TRBJ2-1; no D gene is confidently identified. The DNA sequence is given as TGTGCCAGCAGTGTTGCGGTCAATGAGCAGTTCTTC. Translated, this is CASSVAVNEQFF.